These 8 T cell receptor beta chains share one sample of origin, sequenced in a study of siplizumab effects on memory and regulatory T cells. Assay: immunoSEQ multiplex PCR; the TCRdb copy retains only in-frame clones and omits some. The table includes about 100,000 clones, 75% to 95% detected once. Sample: CD4+ T cells sorted from blood. Receptors originate from a human donor in good health.

V is TRBV7-3 and J is TRBJ2-5; unclear D gene. The CDR3 spans 13 residues. Germline V gives CDR1 SGHTA, CDR2 FQGTGA. Trimming removed 2 bases from V and 5 bases from J, with 9 bases in between. The CDR3 nucleotides read TGTGCCAGCAGCTTAGAGCTGGGGGAGACCCAGTACTTC. It is translated as CASSLELGETQYF.

V gene TRBV9 combines with J gene TRBJ2-1; D may match TRBD1 or TRBD2 (8 bases each). CDR1 is SGDLS, CDR2 YYNGEE, per germline. The V gene lost 7 bases and the J gene lost 5 bases, with 16 bases spanning the gap. CDR3 length equals 14 residues. CDR3 protein: CASRGGTGNNEQFF. The CDR3 bases are TGTGCCAGCCGGGGGGGGACAGGAAACAATGAGCAGTTCTTC.

This chain uses TRBV4-3 with TRBJ2-3, with D perhaps matching TRBD2 (5 bases). With 0 bases removed from V and 10 bases from J, the gap between germline ends came to 11 bases. Germline assignment: CDR1 LGHNA and CDR2 YSLEER. The CDR3 is made up of 13 amino acids. The DNA for the CDR3 is TGCGCCAGCAGCCAAGAAGCCGGCGGGTCGCAGTATTTT. Protein sequence: CASSQEAGGSQYF.

The rearrangement joins TRBV10-2 to TRBJ1-6; possible D gene TRBD1, 5 bases. Germline V gene lookup returns CDR1 WSHSY and CDR2 SAAADI. With 1 base removed from V and 4 bases from J, the gap between germline ends came to 8 bases. This CDR3 has 15 residues. The CDR3 bases are TGCGCCAGCAGTGAGTACAGGTTATATAATTCACCCCTCCACTTT. As protein: CASSEYRLYNSPLHF.

The chain carries TRBV7-3 and TRBJ1-1; 9 bases line up with TRBD1. Per the germline V gene, CDR1 is SGHTA and CDR2 is FQGTGA. This CDR3 has 14 residues. The V gene end was trimmed by 6 bases and the J gene end by 4 bases; junction bases not matched to a gene: 6. CDR3 region: CASSPQGAGTEAFF. In DNA form, the CDR3 reads TGTGCCAGCAGTCCACAGGGGGCAGGCACTGAAGCTTTCTTT.

J is TRBJ2-2 and V is TRBV5-4, with D hard to call. The germline gives CDR1 SGHNT, CDR2 YYREEE (reference sequence). The CDR3 contains 14 residues. Trimming took off 0 bases at V and 1 base at J, with 4 bases between the two ends. This CDR3 reads CASSLEQNTGELFF. The CDR3 DNA reads as TGTGCCAGCAGCTTGGAGCAGAACACCGGGGAGCTGTTTTTT.

J is TRBJ1-2 and V is TRBV19; 9 nucleotides match TRBD1. V lost 4 bases and J lost 4; bases outside the gene matches: 7. The CDR3 has 15 residues. Germline V gene data show CDR1 as LNHDA and CDR2 as SQIVND (reference sequence). The DNA for the CDR3 is TGTGCCAGTAGTAACCGGGACAGGGACCCCTATGGCTACACCTTC. This codes for CASSNRDRDPYGYTF.

The chain combines TRBV2 with TRBJ1-1; D is possibly TRBD1 (5 bases). Germline V gives CDR1 SNHLY, CDR2 FYNNEI. The CDR3 loop spans 15 amino acids. Trimming cost V 1 base and J 1 base, with 10 bases left between them. The CDR3 DNA is TGTGCCAGCAGTGAAGTGAATACAGGGAACACTGAAGCTTTCTTT. Amino acid sequence: CASSEVNTGNTEAFF. Filled out from reference TRBV2 and TRBJ1-1, the complete variable domain reads EPEVTQTPSHQVTQMGQEVILRCVPISNHLYFYWYRQILGQKVEFLVSFYNNEISEKSEIFDDQFSVERPDGSNFTLKIRSTKLEDSAMYFCASSEVNTGNTEAFFGQGTRLTVV.